The rows below give T cell receptor beta chains drawn from one sample of a study. TCRdb re-analysed the 5' RACE reads in MiXCR, keeping a single row per CDR3 protein. The top ten hold about 3% of the sample, which has around 50,000 distinct CDR3 sequences, around 26% seen once. Sequenced sample: tumor-infiltrating memory CD4+ T cells sorted from the breast tumor. The receptor source for this set is a female donor with breast cancer. Each CDR3 is given with its conserved first and last residue. Each record gives: clone size, J gene, V gene, D gene, CDR3 DNA, CDR3 protein. A D gene is named only where the DNA matches it firmly. Only some rows state a clone size, as once, few, many or a class for expanded clones.

>once|TRBJ1-1|TRBV9|.
TGTGCCAGCAGCGTAGGAGCTGACAGCACGAACACTGAAGCTTTCTTT
CASSVGADSTNTEAFF
>.|TRBJ2-3|TRBV4-1|TRBD2
TGCGCCAGCAGCCCCGGAGCCTATGGCGGGAGGGCCGTCACAGATACGCAGTATTTT
CASSPGAYGGRAVTDTQYF
>few|TRBJ2-5|TRBV6-5|TRBD2
TGTGCCAGCAGCGGGGGGTGGAAACGAGAGACCCAGTACTTC
CASSGGWKRETQYF
>once|TRBJ1-4|TRBV20-1|.
TGCAGTGCCCAGGATGAGACGAACCCTAATGAAAAACTGTTTTTT
CSAQDETNPNEKLFF
>few|TRBJ2-3|TRBV5-1|.
TGCGCCAGCAGCCCCCCCGGGGACCACACAGATACGCAGTATTTT
CASSPPGDHTDTQYF
>few|TRBJ2-1|TRBV12-3/TRBV12-4|.
TGTGCCAGCAATAACCCTGTGAGGGGGCGGGAAAATGAGCAGTTCTTC
CASNNPVRGRENEQFF
>many|TRBJ2-1|TRBV7-2|.
TGTGCCAGCAGCTTAGAAAACAATGAGCAGTTCTTC
CASSLENNEQFF
>.|TRBJ2-3|TRBV7-2|.
TGTGCCAGCACCCATGGTGATGATACGCAGTATTTT
CASTHGDDTQYF
>few|TRBJ2-7|TRBV11-2|TRBD2
TGTGCCAGCAGCTTACGGGGGAGGGAGAGCGAGCAGTACTTC
CASSLRGRESEQYF
>few|TRBJ2-7|TRBV9|TRBD1
TGTGCCAGCAGCGTAGCCGGACAGGGCGCCTACGAGCAGTACTTC
CASSVAGQGAYEQYF
>.|TRBJ1-2|TRBV7-9|.
TGTGCCAGCAGCTTAGCGAAGCCATCCGATGGCTACACCTTC
CASSLAKPSDGYTF
>.|TRBJ1-2|TRBV24-1|.
TGTGCCACCAGTGAAGGAACCCCAGGGTCGAGCGGCAACACCTTC
CATSEGTPGSSGNTF
>few|TRBJ2-1|TRBV5-1|.
TGCGCCAGCAGCCAAGAGCCCCTAGGTGAGCAGTTCTTC
CASSQEPLGEQFF
>.|TRBJ2-7|TRBV6-1|.
TGTGCCAGCAGTCCAAGGGAGGGGGCCTACGAGCAGTACTTC
CASSPREGAYEQYF
>few|TRBJ2-4|TRBV7-2|.
TGTGCCAGCCCTGGAACGGCTAGTAGGTTATCGCACATTCAGTACTTC
CASPGTASRLSHIQYF
>few|TRBJ1-2|TRBV12-3/TRBV12-4|.
TGTGCCAGCAGTCCATCCGGGCGAAACTATGGCTACACCTTC
CASSPSGRNYGYTF
>few|TRBJ2-3|TRBV18|.
TGTGCCAGCTCACCACCGGTCTTCGCAGATACGCAGTATTTT
CASSPPVFADTQYF
>.|TRBJ1-1|TRBV7-2|.
TGTGCCAGCAGTTACGGGGGACTGAACGCTGAAGCTTTCTTT
CASSYGGLNAEAFF
>few|TRBJ2-3|TRBV12-3/TRBV12-4|TRBD2
TGTGCCAGCAGTTCTGGGCGGGAGGGCTCCATCGAGGAGTATTTT
CASSSGREGSIEEYF
>.|TRBJ2-7|TRBV7-2|.
TGTGCCAGCAGCTTAAAAGCCGGCGGGTTTGGCAACGAGCAGTACTTC
CASSLKAGGFGNEQYF
>few|TRBJ1-2|TRBV20-1|.
TGCAGTGCTAGAGACCCTACGGGACGGGGGTATGGCTACACCTTC
CSARDPTGRGYGYTF
>few|TRBJ1-5|TRBV5-1|TRBD1
TGCGCCAGCAGCGCCCAGGGGGCAGGGCAGCCCCAGCATTTT
CASSAQGAGQPQHF
>.|TRBJ2-3|TRBV7-2|.
TGTGCCAGCAGCTTACTACTAGCAGGGACAGATACGCAGTATTTT
CASSLLLAGTDTQYF
>.|TRBJ1-3|TRBV2|.
TGTGCCAGCAGTGCTGGAAACACCATATATTTT
CASSAGNTIYF
>few|TRBJ1-1|TRBV11-2|.
TGTGCCAGCAGCTTACGGCTGAACACTGAAGCTTTCTTT
CASSLRLNTEAFF
>.|TRBJ2-5|TRBV20-1|.
TGCAGTGCGGGGCTCCAAGAGACCCAGTACTTC
CSAGLQETQYF
>.|TRBJ2-5|TRBV7-6|.
TGTGCCAGCAGCCCCGACAGGTTGGCCCAGTACTTC
CASSPDRLAQYF
>.|TRBJ1-3|TRBV7-9|.
TGTGCCAGCAGCCTTGGGGCGGACTCTGGAAACACCATATATTTT
CASSLGADSGNTIYF
>.|TRBJ2-3|TRBV6-6|.
TGTGCCAGCAGTTACCAAAATACGCAGTATTTT
CASSYQNTQYF
>few|TRBJ2-3|TRBV18|.
TGTGCCAGCTCACCAAAGGGTGCCCGAAACACAGATACGCAGTATTTT
CASSPKGARNTDTQYF
>.|TRBJ2-3|TRBV7-2|TRBD2
TGTGCCAGCAGCCCCCGGACTAGCGGGATCGGGCCAGATACGCAGTATTTT
CASSPRTSGIGPDTQYF
>.|TRBJ2-5|TRBV7-2|.
TGTGCCAGCAGCACGGGCCAAGAGACCCAGTACTTC
CASSTGQETQYF
>few|TRBJ2-5|TRBV20-1|.
TGCAGTGCTCACCCGCCCCGGGGCGACGAGACCCAGTACTTC
CSAHPPRGDETQYF
>few|TRBJ2-5|TRBV9|.
TGTGCCAGCAGCGTGAGAGAAGAGACCCAGTACTTC
CASSVREETQYF
>.|TRBJ1-2|TRBV15|.
TGTGCCACCAGCAGAGAGGGGGGCCAGGGTGGCTACACCTTC
CATSREGGQGGYTF
>.|TRBJ2-6|TRBV28|TRBD1
TGTGCCAGCAGTTCAGGGGGCACTGGGGCCAACGTCCTGACTTTC
CASSSGGTGANVLTF
>.|TRBJ2-5|TRBV7-9|TRBD1
TGTGCCAGCACCAACTCAGGGGGCGGTGAGACCCAGTACTTC
CASTNSGGGETQYF
>.|TRBJ1-4|TRBV5-5|.
TGTGCCAGCAGCTTGCGCCCAGAAGATGAAAAACTGTTTTTT
CASSLRPEDEKLFF
>.|TRBJ2-1|TRBV7-2|TRBD2
TGTGCCAGCAGCTTTTCAGCGGGAGGTACCTACAATGAGCAGTTCTTC
CASSFSAGGTYNEQFF
>.|TRBJ2-2|TRBV7-2|.
TGTGCCAGCAGCTGGAGTGATAACGCCGGGGAGCTGTTTTTT
CASSWSDNAGELFF
>few|TRBJ1-2|TRBV6-6|.
TGTGCCAGCAGCTCCCCCCAGGGGCCTCCCTATGGCTACACCTTC
CASSSPQGPPYGYTF
>few|TRBJ2-2|TRBV7-2|.
TGTGCCAGCTCCCAAGGGACCACGGTCGGGGAGCTGTTTTTT
CASSQGTTVGELFF
>few|TRBJ1-1|TRBV6-5|TRBD1
TGTGCCAGCTATAACAGGGGGAGTATGAACACTGAAGCTTTCTTT
CASYNRGSMNTEAFF
>few|TRBJ2-1|TRBV7-2|TRBD1
TGTGCCAGCAGCTTAGCCCACAGGGGTGAGCAGTTCTTC
CASSLAHRGEQFF
>.|TRBJ1-1|TRBV12-3/TRBV12-4|.
TGTGCCAGCAGCCCCCCCGGCTACACTGAAGCTTTCTTT
CASSPPGYTEAFF
>.|TRBJ2-1|TRBV4-2|.
TGTGCCAGCAGCCAGGGACTCGAAAATGAGCAGTTCTTC
CASSQGLENEQFF
>few|TRBJ2-5|TRBV5-1|TRBD1
TGCGCCAGCAGCGCACAGGGGGTCGCACAAGAGACCCAGTACTTC
CASSAQGVAQETQYF
>.|TRBJ1-1|TRBV5-1|.
TGCGCCAGCAGCTTGGGAGGACTTAGTTCTGAAGCTTTCTTT
CASSLGGLSSEAFF
>.|TRBJ1-6|TRBV6-5|.
TGTGCCAGCAGATTAGGTGATTCACCCCTCCACTTT
CASRLGDSPLHF
>few|TRBJ1-4|TRBV6-5|.
TGTGCCAGCAGAGACAGCACCTTCAGTGGTGAAAAACTGTTTTTT
CASRDSTFSGEKLFF
>.|TRBJ2-2|TRBV2|.
TGTGCCAGCAGGCCCGGGACAATCACCGGGGAGCTGTTTTTT
CASRPGTITGELFF
>many|TRBJ2-1|TRBV20-1|TRBD2
TGCAGTGCTAGAGGGGTAGCGGGAGCCTACAATGAGCAGTTCTTC
CSARGVAGAYNEQFF
>few|TRBJ1-5|TRBV7-2|TRBD1
TGTGCCAGCAGCTTCCAGGGGGATCAGCCCCAGCATTTT
CASSFQGDQPQHF
>few|TRBJ1-5|TRBV6-2/TRBV6-3|.
TGTGCCAGCAGTTGGCCTCGCGGCTTCAATCAGCCCCAGCATTTT
CASSWPRGFNQPQHF
>.|TRBJ1-2|TRBV27|.
TGTGCCAGCAGTTTATCGAGCGGAACTGGCTACACCTTC
CASSLSSGTGYTF
>medium-sized|TRBJ2-2|TRBV7-2|.
TGTGCCAGCAGCTCAGGACCTCTGGTCGGGGAGCTGTTTTTT
CASSSGPLVGELFF
>few|TRBJ2-4|TRBV12-3/TRBV12-4|.
TGTGCCAGCAGTTTGATGGACATCAACATTCAGTACTTC
CASSLMDINIQYF